This T cell receptor (beta chain) was captured in a study of T-cell memory formation after mild COVID-19. Study overall: For the most part, TCR clusters were specific to one donor. Whole-study findings and limits: Later expanders leaned toward CD4+, whereas clones contracting from day 15 to 85 were balanced CD4/CD8.

TCRdb called the 5' RACE reads again in MiXCR, with one record for every CDR3 protein. The profile shows fewer than 140,000 distinct CDR3 sequences, over 10% of them singletons. With regard to this clonotype: Its target is unknown.

Sequenced input: PBMCs or a T cell subset sorted from them (not recorded which). This TCR derives from an adult woman who had mild COVID-19 (a few samples of this study predate the infection). Cell type and time point are not known.

CDR3 sequence reads: CSVGNTEAFF. The CDR3 nucleotides are TGCAGCGTTGGCAACACTGAAGCTTTCTTT. The chain has TRBV29-1 and TRBJ1-1; D not resolved. The V gene lost 4 bases and the J gene lost 2 bases, with 2 bases spanning the gap. The V gene's germline CDR1 is SQVTM and CDR2 ANQGSEA. The CDR3 runs 10 residues. The entire variable domain, with the rest obtained from reference TRBV29-1 and TRBJ1-1, is as follows: SAVISQKPSRDICQRGTSLTIQCQVDSQVTMMFWYRQQPGQSLTLIATANQGSEATYESGFVIDKFPISRPNLTFSTLTVSNMSPEDSSIYLCSVGNTEAFFGQGTRLTVV.